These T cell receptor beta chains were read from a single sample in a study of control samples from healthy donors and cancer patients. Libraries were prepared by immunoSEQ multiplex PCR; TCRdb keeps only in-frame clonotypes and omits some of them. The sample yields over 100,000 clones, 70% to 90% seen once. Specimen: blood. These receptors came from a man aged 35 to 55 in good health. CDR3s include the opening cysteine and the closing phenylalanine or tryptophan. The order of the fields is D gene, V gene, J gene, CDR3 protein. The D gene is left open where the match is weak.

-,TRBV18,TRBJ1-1,CASSPLRAPNTEAFF
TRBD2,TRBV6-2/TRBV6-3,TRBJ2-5,CASSGTRSQETQYF
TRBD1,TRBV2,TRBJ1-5,CASSRTGGQPQHF
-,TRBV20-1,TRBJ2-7,CSARTSYEQYF
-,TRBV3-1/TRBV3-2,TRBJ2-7,CASSQDRPLVNEQYF
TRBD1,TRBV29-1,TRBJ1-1,CSASRQGVGTEAFF
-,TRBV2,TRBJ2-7,CASELAGAEQYF
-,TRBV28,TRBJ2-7,CASSLSLSEQYF
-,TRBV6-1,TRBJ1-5,CASSEWRGDQPQHF
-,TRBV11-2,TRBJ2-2,CASSPRDPNTGELFF
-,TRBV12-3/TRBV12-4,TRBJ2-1,CASSLLFRNEQFF
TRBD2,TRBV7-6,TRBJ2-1,CASSLLAGESYNEQFF
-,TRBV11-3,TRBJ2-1,CASRSTHRQSSYNEQFF
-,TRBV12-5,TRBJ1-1,CASGLSGGRGEAFF
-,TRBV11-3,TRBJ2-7,CASSLRGFSYEQYF
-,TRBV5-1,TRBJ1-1,CASRGRLNTEAFF
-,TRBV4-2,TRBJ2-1,CASSQVWGEQFF
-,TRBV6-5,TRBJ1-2,CASSPDRIYGYTF
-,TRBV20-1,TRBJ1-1,CSASGTSEPFRAFF
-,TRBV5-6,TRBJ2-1,CASSLFGQSSYNEQFF
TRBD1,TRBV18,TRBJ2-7,CASSPGQGSYEQYF
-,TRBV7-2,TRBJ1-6,CASSLESGVSSPLHF
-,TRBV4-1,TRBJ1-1,CASSQDPINTEAFF
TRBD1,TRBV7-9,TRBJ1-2,CASSLGTGDYGYTF
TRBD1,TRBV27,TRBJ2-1,CASTRDRGLNEQFF
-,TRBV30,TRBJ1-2,CAWRATVGGYTF
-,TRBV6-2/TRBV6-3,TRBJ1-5,CASSQGNSNQPQHF
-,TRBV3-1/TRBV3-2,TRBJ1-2,CASSQWSSNYGYTF
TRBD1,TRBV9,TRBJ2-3,CASSAAGGAGTDTQYF
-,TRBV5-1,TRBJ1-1,CASSQLDGNTEAFF
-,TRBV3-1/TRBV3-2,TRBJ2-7,CASSQRGYYEQYF
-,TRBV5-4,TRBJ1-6,CASSSGGTPYNSPLHF
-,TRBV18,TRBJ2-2,CASSPNTGELFF
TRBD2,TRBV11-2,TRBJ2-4,CASSRLAGRVFLENIQYF
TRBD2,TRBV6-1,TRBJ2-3,CASSEGRAAGVTDTQYF
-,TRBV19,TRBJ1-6,CASSDTWDSPLHF
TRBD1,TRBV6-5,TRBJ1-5,CASSRQGSFNQPQHF
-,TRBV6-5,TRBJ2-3,CASSTSLDGGTQYF
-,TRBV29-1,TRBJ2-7,CSAGEFGSYEQYF
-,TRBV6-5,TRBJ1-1,CASRVTLNTEAFF
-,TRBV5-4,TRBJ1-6,CASSLSATTSSPLHF
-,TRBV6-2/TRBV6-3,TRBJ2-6,CASSVRCCIDKVGHVLTF
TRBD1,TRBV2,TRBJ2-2,CASSAEQGTGELFF
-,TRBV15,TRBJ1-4,CATSRGPQGEGTNEKLFF
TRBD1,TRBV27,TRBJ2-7,CASSAFGTAHSYEQYF
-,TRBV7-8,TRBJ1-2,CASSLRSGTASSYTF
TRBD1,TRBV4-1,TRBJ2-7,CASSQDLKRGQRSSYEQYF
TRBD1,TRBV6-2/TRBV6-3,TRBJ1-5,CASSRDRGRIQPQHF